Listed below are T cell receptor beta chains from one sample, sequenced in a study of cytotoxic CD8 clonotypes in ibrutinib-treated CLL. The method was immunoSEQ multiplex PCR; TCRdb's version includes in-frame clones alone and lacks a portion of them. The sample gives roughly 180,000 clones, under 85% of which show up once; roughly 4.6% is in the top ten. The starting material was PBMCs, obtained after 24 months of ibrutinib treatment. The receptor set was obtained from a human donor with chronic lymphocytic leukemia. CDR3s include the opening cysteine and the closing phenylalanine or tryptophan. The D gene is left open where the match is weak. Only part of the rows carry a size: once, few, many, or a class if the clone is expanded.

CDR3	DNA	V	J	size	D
CASGGLTSYEQYF	TGTGCCAGCGGTGGACTTACCTCCTACGAGCAGTACTTC	TRBV6-1	TRBJ2-7	once	.
CASSFVQGDGYTF	TGCGCCAGCAGCTTTGTACAGGGGGACGGCTACACCTTC	TRBV5-1	TRBJ1-2	.	TRBD1
CASFGAGGNQPQHF	TGTGCCAGCTTTGGGGCCGGGGGCAATCAGCCCCAGCATTTT	TRBV6-6	TRBJ1-5	.	.
CASTRTYNEQFF	TGTGCCAGCACCCGTACCTACAATGAGCAGTTCTTC	TRBV11-2	TRBJ2-1	once	.
CASSFRTGGETQYF	TGTGCCAGTAGTTTCCGGACAGGGGGAGAGACCCAGTACTTC	TRBV19	TRBJ2-5	once	TRBD1
CASSLYGTGRRINEQFF	TGTGCCAGTAGCTTGTATGGGACAGGGAGGAGGATAAATGAGCAGTTCTTC	TRBV19	TRBJ2-1	.	TRBD1
CASSLEGIGYNSPLHF	TGTGCCAGCAGCTTGGAGGGGATAGGCTATAATTCACCCCTCCACTTT	TRBV7-3	TRBJ1-6	.	.
CASSGRLALPENEQFF	TGTGCCAGTAGTGGACGACTAGCGCTGCCCGAGAATGAGCAGTTCTTC	TRBV19	TRBJ2-1	.	TRBD2
CASSQGAIARAFF	TGTGCCAGCTCACAGGGGGCAATTGCGCGGGCTTTCTTT	TRBV18	TRBJ1-1	.	TRBD1
CASSPLVSYEQYF	TGTGCCAGCAGCCCACTTGTCAGCTACGAGCAGTACTTC	TRBV14	TRBJ2-7	.	.
CASRLLNEKLFF	TGTGCCAGCAGACTGCTCAATGAAAAACTGTTTTTT	TRBV28	TRBJ1-4	.	.
CASRTSGDNYGYTF	TGTGCCAGCAGAACCTCGGGGGATAACTATGGCTACACCTTC	TRBV6-6	TRBJ1-2	.	.
CASSYSPHEQYF	TGTGCCAGCAGTTACTCTCCTCACGAGCAGTACTTC	TRBV6-5	TRBJ2-7	.	.
CASSLDERPRRYF	TGCGCCAGCAGCTTGGACGAAAGGCCCCGACGGTATTTT	TRBV5-1	TRBJ2-3	.	.
CASSSMMTAGLTGELFF	TGTGCCAGCAGCTCGATGATGACGGCGGGGTTGACCGGGGAGCTGTTTTTT	TRBV5-6	TRBJ2-2	.	.
CAWSVPPATEAFF	TGTGCCTGGAGTGTACCCCCGGCCACTGAAGCTTTCTTT	TRBV30	TRBJ1-1	once	.
CAWSPPGVRYNEQFF	TGTGCCTGGAGTCCCCCAGGGGTACGGTACAATGAGCAGTTCTTC	TRBV30	TRBJ2-1	.	.
CASSPAPETSGYEQYF	TGTGCCAGCTCACCAGCACCAGAGACTAGCGGCTACGAGCAGTACTTC	TRBV18	TRBJ2-7	few	TRBD2
CASSPWTGWVYEQYF	TGTGCCAGCAGCCCCTGGACAGGGTGGGTCTACGAGCAGTACTTC	TRBV14	TRBJ2-7	.	TRBD1
CAISGTGRSYEQYF	TGTGCCATCAGTGGGACAGGGAGGTCCTACGAGCAGTACTTC	TRBV10-3	TRBJ2-7	.	TRBD1
CASSLGGGTDTQYF	TGTGCCAGCAGTCTGGGTGGGGGCACAGATACGCAGTATTTT	TRBV6-1	TRBJ2-3	.	.
CASNWGNTEAFF	TGTGCCAGCAACTGGGGGAACACTGAAGCTTTCTTT	TRBV7-9	TRBJ1-1	.	.
CASSSLGTGTNYGYTF	TGCGCCAGCAGCTCCCTGGGGACAGGGACTAACTATGGCTACACCTTC	TRBV5-1	TRBJ1-2	.	TRBD1
CASSEYQGYGYTF	TGTGCCAGCAGTGAATATCAGGGGTATGGCTACACCTTC	TRBV6-1	TRBJ1-2	.	.
CAWSGGGYTF	TGTGCCTGGAGTGGGGGAGGCTACACCTTC	TRBV30	TRBJ1-2	.	.
CASSFNGPRRLEQYF	TGTGCCAGCAGTTTCAACGGCCCCCGTCGGCTGGAGCAGTACTTC	TRBV28	TRBJ2-7	.	.
CASRPGQTSRGYTF	TGTGCCAGCAGGCCGGGACAGACTTCGAGAGGCTACACCTTC	TRBV28	TRBJ1-2	.	TRBD1
CASSGGSRGAFF	TGTGCCAGCAGTGGAGGCAGCCGGGGAGCTTTCTTT	TRBV28	TRBJ1-1	once	.
CAWSGQGGEPQHF	TGTGCCTGGAGTGGCCAGGGTGGTGAGCCCCAGCATTTT	TRBV30	TRBJ1-5	.	.
CSVEKRPGRGGNTEAFF	TGCAGCGTTGAAAAGAGACCGGGCCGCGGTGGGAACACTGAAGCTTTCTTT	TRBV29-1	TRBJ1-1	.	.
CASGLQPSVQTIYF	TGTGCTAGTGGTCTCCAACCCTCGGTACAAACCATATATTTT	TRBV12-5	TRBJ1-3	.	.
CASSRVRGPYNEQFF	TGTGCCAGCAGCCGAGTGCGGGGCCCGTACAATGAGCAGTTCTTC	TRBV7-2	TRBJ2-1	few	.
CASSPDRHYYGYTF	TGCGCCAGCAGCCCCGACAGGCACTACTATGGCTACACCTTC	TRBV5-1	TRBJ1-2	.	.
CASSLRGDGEQFF	TGTGCCAGCAGCTTAAGGGGTGACGGTGAGCAGTTCTTC	TRBV7-3	TRBJ2-1	.	.
CAQGRGLNTEAFF	TGTGCCCAGGGACGGGGCTTGAACACTGAAGCTTTCTTT	TRBV30	TRBJ1-1	.	.
CASSDLPYNEQFF	TGTGCCAGCAGCGATCTCCCCTACAATGAGCAGTTCTTC	TRBV14	TRBJ2-1	.	.
CASSGRDKVYEQYF	TGTGCCAGCAGCGGCAGGGACAAGGTCTACGAGCAGTACTTC	TRBV9	TRBJ2-7	.	.
CAWSVPSASGRQAQYF	TGTGCCTGGAGTGTCCCTTCGGCTAGCGGGAGGCAAGCGCAGTATTTT	TRBV30	TRBJ2-3	.	TRBD2
CASSRQDIGETQYF	TGCGCCAGCAGCCGCCAGGACATCGGAGAGACCCAGTACTTC	TRBV5-1	TRBJ2-5	once	.
CASSKKSSFSGNTIYF	TGTGCCAGCAGCAAGAAGTCCTCCTTCTCTGGAAACACCATATATTTT	TRBV21-1	TRBJ1-3	.	.
CASSIGLAGGHEQFF	TGTGCCAGTAGTATAGGGCTAGCGGGAGGGCATGAGCAGTTCTTC	TRBV19	TRBJ2-1	.	TRBD2
CASSGYTITEAFF	TGTGCCAGCAGTGGATATACTATCACTGAAGCTTTCTTT	TRBV6-5	TRBJ1-1	.	.
CSVGHPVAGGPSGEQYF	TGCAGCGTGGGACATCCCGTAGCGGGAGGGCCCTCGGGAGAGCAGTACTTC	TRBV29-1	TRBJ2-7	.	TRBD2
CASSDYLNTIYF	TGTGCCAGCAGCGATTACTTAAACACCATATATTTT	TRBV9	TRBJ1-3	.	.
CASRSLATETQYF	TGTGCCAGCAGATCACTAGCGACTGAGACCCAGTACTTC	TRBV7-3	TRBJ2-5	.	TRBD2
CASSEYGHPGQPQHF	TGTGCCAGCAGTGAATATGGCCACCCGGGGCAGCCCCAGCATTTT	TRBV25-1	TRBJ1-5	.	.
CAWGLGQNTQYF	TGTGCCTGGGGATTGGGACAGAATACGCAGTATTTT	TRBV30	TRBJ2-3	.	TRBD1
CASGLNSNEQFF	TGTGCTAGTGGTTTGAACAGCAATGAGCAGTTCTTC	TRBV12-5	TRBJ2-1	.	.
CASSRQGTMNTEAFF	TGTGCCAGCAGCCGCCAGGGGACCATGAACACTGAAGCTTTCTTT	TRBV5-4	TRBJ1-1	.	.
CASSLGRMNTEAFF	TGTGCCAGCAGTTTGGGCAGAATGAACACTGAAGCTTTCTTT	TRBV28	TRBJ1-1	.	.
CASSIRQSNTEAFF	TGTGCCAGCAGCATTCGACAGTCGAACACTGAAGCTTTCTTT	TRBV5-8	TRBJ1-1	few	.
CASSLAVAHSTDTQYF	TGCGCCAGCAGTTTGGCCGTGGCCCACAGCACAGATACGCAGTATTTT	TRBV5-1	TRBJ2-3	.	.
CASSRGRVREKLFF	TGTGCCAGCAGCCGGGGCAGGGTTAGAGAAAAACTGTTTTTT	TRBV11-2	TRBJ1-4	.	.
CASSMGLTDTQYF	TGTGCCAGTAGTATGGGACTCACAGATACGCAGTATTTT	TRBV19	TRBJ2-3	.	.
CASSPGLTEETQYF	TGTGCCAGCAGCCCCGGACTGACGGAAGAGACCCAGTACTTC	TRBV7-8	TRBJ2-5	.	.
CASSLGMADSEQYF	TGCGCCAGCAGCTTGGGGATGGCCGATTCCGAGCAGTACTTC	TRBV5-1	TRBJ2-7	.	.
CSVVRVGANEQFF	TGCAGCGTTGTCCGCGTTGGGGCTAATGAGCAGTTCTTC	TRBV29-1	TRBJ2-1	.	.